These T cell receptor beta chains were read from a single sample in a study of cytomegalovirus exposure and HLA in healthy donors. Sequencing used immunoSEQ multiplex PCR; TCRdb keeps in-frame clones, though not all of them. The sample has about 130,000 clones, 80% seen once. Material: PBMCs. These receptor sequences come from a female donor in good health and CMV-seronegative. Each CDR3 is given with its conserved first and last residue. Size is stated for part of the rows, as once, few or many counts, or as a class when the clone is expanded.

J | size | V | CDR3
TRBJ2-6 | . | TRBV6-6 | CASSRTGVGANVLTF
TRBJ2-1 | . | TRBV5-4 | CASRFSGMGWDEQFF
TRBJ1-2 | . | TRBV18 | CASSPQTGGTAKNGYTF
TRBJ1-1 | few | TRBV9 | CASSAPSGGRHTEAFF
TRBJ2-3 | . | TRBV11-2 | CASSLDRDPVSTDTQYF
TRBJ1-4 | . | TRBV21-1 | CASSYSGWKVRKLFF
TRBJ1-3 | . | TRBV5-1 | CASSSGREASGNTIYF
TRBJ1-5 | . | TRBV6-5 | CASRDYMGNQPQHF
TRBJ2-5 | . | TRBV11-3 | CASSLGGAGTQETQYF
TRBJ2-7 | once | TRBV19 | CASRERGSSYEQYF
TRBJ1-1 | . | TRBV18 | CASSRDSNTEAFF
TRBJ2-7 | . | TRBV11-1 | CASSSKGGGAYEQYF
TRBJ2-1 | . | TRBV7-9 | CASSRGSQYNEQFF
TRBJ1-5 | few | TRBV6-1 | CASRSTQGSNQPQHF
TRBJ2-3 | few | TRBV9 | CASSGYRDTQYF
TRBJ2-7 | . | TRBV7-2 | CASSRPGVRWEQYF
TRBJ2-5 | . | TRBV5-1 | CASSLGGTGIETQYF
TRBJ2-1 | . | TRBV6-6 | CASSYSLEANEQFF
TRBJ2-5 | . | TRBV6-1 | CASSPGTGSETQYF
TRBJ2-6 | . | TRBV2 | CASSDGTGANGLTF
TRBJ2-1 | . | TRBV19 | CASAVSSGRYYNEQFF
TRBJ1-1 | once | TRBV7-5 | CARLNTEAFF
TRBJ1-2 | . | TRBV7-9 | CASSGGGDYGYTF
TRBJ2-5 | . | TRBV27 | CASRRTNQETQYF
TRBJ2-7 | . | TRBV6-1 | CASSEATGEPSYEQYF
TRBJ2-7 | . | TRBV12-5 | CASGLVPGLGVERESSYEQYF
TRBJ2-1 | . | TRBV9 | CASSGSYNEQFF
TRBJ1-1 | . | TRBV6-1 | CASSRDRQGESEAFF
TRBJ2-1 | . | TRBV27 | CASRRTPRELYNEQFF
TRBJ2-1 | . | TRBV2 | CASSEKLAGGNHEQFF
TRBJ1-3 | once | TRBV5-5 | CASSFSGAGNTIYF
TRBJ1-2 | . | TRBV6-6 | CASSYSKWQGAGGYTF
TRBJ2-7 | . | TRBV6-1 | CASSEGWGLAEQYF
TRBJ1-6 | . | TRBV30 | CAWGQINSPLHF
TRBJ2-1 | . | TRBV4-2 | CASSQAAGGSAYNEQFF
TRBJ2-1 | . | TRBV5-4 | CASRTGAYNEQFF
TRBJ2-1 | . | TRBV28 | CASSPYAYGGTGSSYNEQFF
TRBJ1-4 | . | TRBV5-6 | CASSSYTDRGGEKLFF
TRBJ2-7 | . | TRBV2 | CASSSGQSPLYEQYF
TRBJ1-1 | . | TRBV6-1 | CASSEATGGNTEAFF
TRBJ2-7 | . | TRBV27 | CASSSTPFSYEQYF
TRBJ1-2 | few | TRBV2 | CASSGEGYGYTF
TRBJ1-4 | once | TRBV4-2 | CASSGQGTRVTNEKLFF
TRBJ1-1 | . | TRBV10-3 | CAISNSGGSEAFF
TRBJ2-2 | . | TRBV25-1 | CASSEHAGTGELFF
TRBJ1-1 | once | TRBV7-3 | CASSPSSGLEAFF
TRBJ2-7 | few | TRBV6-1 | CASSDDGYSRSYEQYF
TRBJ1-2 | . | TRBV5-6 | CASSVGVLTRYGYTF
TRBJ2-7 | . | TRBV30 | CASTFTLSDLSYEQYF
TRBJ2-1 | . | TRBV5-6 | CASSLYGTNSYNEQFF
TRBJ2-1 | . | TRBV5-1 | CASSEGSSYNEQFF
TRBJ1-5 | . | TRBV6-5 | CASSEDRAPNQPQHF